This entry is about one T cell receptor beta chain. Sequencing used immunoSEQ v3. Measured with immunoSEQ multiplex PCR; TCRdb has only the in-frame clones, and not every one. The sample contains 50,000 to 70,000 clones, 69% of which appear only once. The data are from a study of TIL therapy for anti-PD-1-resistant metastatic lung cancer. This CDR3 region has 15 residues. Germline CDR1 and CDR2: SGHDN and FVKESK. The ends were cut back, 2 bases at V and 7 bases at J, with 17 bases in the middle. Time point meaning: pre-treatment sample, taken before nivolumab and TIL therapy. Source: blood, taken at baseline. The source is a person aged 25 to 80 with non-small cell lung cancer. V is TRBV14 and J is TRBJ1-1, with a possible D match to TRBD1 (5 bases). The CDR3 nucleotides are TGTGCCAGCAGCCAACCAGGCGCAGGGTTGGATGAAGCTTTCTTT. Its protein product is CASSQPGAGLDEAFF.